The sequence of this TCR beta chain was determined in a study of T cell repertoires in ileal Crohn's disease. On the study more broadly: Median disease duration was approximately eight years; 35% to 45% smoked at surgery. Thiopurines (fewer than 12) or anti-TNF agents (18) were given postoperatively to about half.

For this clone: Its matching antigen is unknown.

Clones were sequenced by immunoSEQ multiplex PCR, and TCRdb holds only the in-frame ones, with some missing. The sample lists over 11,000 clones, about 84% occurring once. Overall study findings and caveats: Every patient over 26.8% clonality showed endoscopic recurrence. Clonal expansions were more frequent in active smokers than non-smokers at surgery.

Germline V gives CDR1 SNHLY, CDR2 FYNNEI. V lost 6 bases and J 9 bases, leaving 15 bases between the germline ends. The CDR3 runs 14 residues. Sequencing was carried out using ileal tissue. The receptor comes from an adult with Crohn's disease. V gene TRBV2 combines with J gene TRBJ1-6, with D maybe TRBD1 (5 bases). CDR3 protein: CASRGQRVRSPLHF. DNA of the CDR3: TGTGCCAGCAGGGGGCAGCGGGTACGTTCACCCCTCCACTTT. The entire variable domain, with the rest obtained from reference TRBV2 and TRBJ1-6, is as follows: EPEVTQTPSHQVTQMGQEVILRCVPISNHLYFYWYRQILGQKVEFLVSFYNNEISEKSEIFDDQFSVERPDGSNFTLKIRSTKLEDSAMYFCASRGQRVRSPLHFGNGTRLTVT.